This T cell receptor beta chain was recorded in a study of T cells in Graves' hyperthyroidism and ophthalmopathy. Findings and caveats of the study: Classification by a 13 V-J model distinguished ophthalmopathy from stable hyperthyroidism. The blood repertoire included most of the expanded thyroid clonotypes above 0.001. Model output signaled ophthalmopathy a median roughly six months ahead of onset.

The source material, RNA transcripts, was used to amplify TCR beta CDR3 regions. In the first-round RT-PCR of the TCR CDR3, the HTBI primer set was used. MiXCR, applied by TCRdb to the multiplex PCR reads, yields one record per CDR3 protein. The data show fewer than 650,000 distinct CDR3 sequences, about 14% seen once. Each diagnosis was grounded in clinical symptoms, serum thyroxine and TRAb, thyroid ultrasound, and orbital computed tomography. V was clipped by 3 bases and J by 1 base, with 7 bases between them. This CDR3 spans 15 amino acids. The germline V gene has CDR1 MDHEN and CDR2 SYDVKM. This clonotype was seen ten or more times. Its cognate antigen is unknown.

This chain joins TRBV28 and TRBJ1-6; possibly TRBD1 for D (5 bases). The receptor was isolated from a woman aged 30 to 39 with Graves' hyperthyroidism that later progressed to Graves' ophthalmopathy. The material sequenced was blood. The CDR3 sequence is CASSFRESYNSPLHF. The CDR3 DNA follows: TGTGCCAGCAGTTTCAGGGAGTCCTATAATTCACCCCTCCACTTT.